This TCR beta chain comes out of a study of T cell changes during pregnancy in multiple sclerosis. Measured with immunoSEQ multiplex PCR; TCRdb has only the in-frame clones, and not every one. The sample holds about 43,000 clones, roughly 93% seen once. CDR1 SGHNT and CDR2 YENEEA come from the germline V gene. The length of the CDR3 is 14 residues. The V end was cut by 4 bases, the J end by 2 bases, with 11 bases between. V gene TRBV11-3 combines with J gene TRBJ2-5, with D possibly being TRBD2 (5 bases). The receptor was isolated from a female donor with multiple sclerosis, enrolled in a pregnancy study. The source material was PBMCs (not recorded whether the cells were cultured). This CDR3 is CASSYAGNQETQYF. As DNA, the CDR3 is TGTGCCAGCAGCTATGCCGGGAATCAAGAGACCCAGTACTTC.